The subject of this entry is one T cell receptor (beta chain). The antigen is not known. Using its own MiXCR run on the 5' RACE reads, TCRdb lists one record per CDR3 protein. Of 340,000 or so distinct CDR3 sequences listed, around 13% are singletons. There are 15 residues in the CDR3. Trimming took 0 bases from V and 7 from J, leaving 14 bases between them. Germline V gene sequence: CDR1 SGDLS, CDR2 YYNGEE. These data are taken from a study of T cells after yellow fever vaccination. Study-wide findings and caveats: The study re-detected most primary-vaccination clones after the booster (around 96% CD4, just over 85% CD8). Just a small share of clonotypes turned up in the CD4 compartment as well as the CD8 compartment.

The receptor was isolated from a young man who received the YFV17D yellow fever vaccine. Sequencing was performed on CD4+ T cells sorted from PBMCs, taken 15 days after the yellow fever booster vaccination. J is TRBJ2-1 and V is TRBV9, with D hard to call. The CDR3: CASSVAPTIENEQFF. The CDR3 DNA sequence: TGTGCCAGCAGCGTAGCTCCGACAATAGAGAATGAGCAGTTCTTC.